The 18 T cell receptor beta chains below were found in one sample sequenced in a study of CD8+ T cells in alopecia areata. cDNA prepared by RNA extraction and subsequent reverse transcription served as the template for sequencing. Profiling relied on immunoSEQ multiplex PCR, and the TCRdb table lists in-frame clones only, not all of them. The table records 160,000 or so clones, around 58% of them present only once. Treatment reported: oral pan-JAK inhibitor, 5-10 mg twice daily. Sample: CD4+ T cells sorted from blood, taken between weeks 55 and 65, from a patient treated with tofacitinib. These receptors all come from a human donor with alopecia areata.

This chain joins TRBV9 and TRBJ1-4; D gene unclear. The CDR3 covers 13 residues. Germline CDR1 is SGDLS and CDR2 is YYNGEE. The V end lost 0 bases, the J end lost 3 bases, and 3 bases lay between the germline ends. CDR3 sequence (DNA): TGTGCCAGCAGCGTAGCTGCTAATGAAAAACTGTTTTTT. It translates to CASSVAANEKLFF.

This clone was observed a few times. In the same sample, other DNA sequences code for this CDR3. The chain recombines TRBV18 with TRBJ2-6; D gene ambiguous. CDR3 length: 14 residues. The V gene lost 3 bases and the J gene lost 4 bases, with 7 bases spanning the gap. The germline V gene encodes CDR1 KGHSH and CDR2 LQKENI. The DNA for the CDR3 is TGTGCCAGCTCACCGGGCAGCGGGGCCAACGTCCTGACTTTC. It codes for CASSPGSGANVLTF. The variable domain in full, completed from reference TRBV18 and TRBJ2-6, reads NAGVMQNPRHLVRRRGQEARLRCSPMKGHSHVYWYRQLPEEGLKFMVYLQKENIIDESGMPKERFSAEFPKEGPSILRIQQVVRGDSAAYFCASSPGSGANVLTFGAGSRLTVL.

This chain joins TRBV10-3 and TRBJ1-1; D remains ambiguous. Trimming removed 3 bases at V and 3 bases at J, with 8 bases between. From germline, CDR1 is ENHRY and CDR2 SYGVKD. This CDR3 is 13 amino acids long. For the CDR3, the DNA is TGTGCCATCAGTGACGGGAAGGACACTGAAGCTTTCTTT. Its translation is CAISDGKDTEAFF.

The chain links TRBV9 to TRBJ2-5; D gene ambiguous. There are 14 residues in the CDR3. V was shortened by 4 bases and J by 5 bases, with 15 bases between the two germline ends. Germline-derived CDR1 and CDR2 are SGDLS and YYNGEE. The CDR3 is CASSRETSGETQYF. The CDR3 bases are TGTGCCAGCAGCCGAGAGACCTCGGGCGAGACCCAGTACTTC. The full variable domain, completed using reference TRBV9 and TRBJ2-5, is DSGVTQTPKHLITATGQRVTLRCSPRSGDLSVYWYQQSLDQGLQFLIQYYNGEERAKGNILERFSAQQFPDLHSELNLSSLELGDSALYFCASSRETSGETQYFGPGTRLLVL.

This clone was detected a few times. The J gene is TRBJ2-3, the V gene TRBV29-1; tentatively, D is TRBD2 (5 bases). This CDR3 spans 15 amino acids. The V end lost 4 bases, the J end lost 4 bases, and 18 bases lay between the germline ends. Germline CDR1 and CDR2: SQVTM and ANQGSEA. The CDR3 loop is CSVVPGVSSSDTQYF. Written as DNA, the CDR3 is TGCAGCGTTGTCCCCGGGGTCTCAAGTTCAGATACGCAGTATTTT.

This clone was recorded only once. The V call is TRBV6-5, the J call TRBJ2-2; D may be TRBD1 (5 bases). CDR1 and CDR2 (germline): MNHEY, SVGAGI. The CDR3 spans 12 residues. V was shortened by 6 bases and J by 6 bases, with 8 bases between the two germline ends. The CDR3 is CASRGVPGELFF. CDR3 in DNA: TGTGCCAGCAGAGGGGTCCCCGGGGAGCTGTTTTTT.

This sequence joins TRBV7-9 and TRBJ2-2; no clear D gene. Germline V gene lookup returns CDR1 SEHNR and CDR2 FQNEAQ (reference sequence). The V gene lost 7 bases and the J gene lost 4 bases, with 4 bases spanning the gap. This CDR3 region has 11 residues. CDR3 residues: CASTFTGELFF. CDR3 DNA sequence: TGTGCCAGCACCTTCACCGGGGAGCTGTTTTTT.

The sample holds a few counts of this clone. This sequence joins TRBV29-1 and TRBJ2-2; perhaps TRBD2 as D (6 bases). In germline, CDR1 is SQVTM, CDR2 ANQGSEA. The ends were cut back, 4 bases at V and 6 bases at J, with 9 bases in the middle. There are 12 residues in the CDR3. CDR3 in DNA: TGCAGCGTTGTGGTAGCGGCCGGGGAGCTGTTTTTT. Translating gives CSVVVAAGELFF.

A single count supports this clone. This chain links TRBV15 with TRBJ2-7; 11 nucleotides match TRBD1. Germline CDR1 is LNHNV and CDR2 is YYDKDF (reference sequence). V lost 4 bases and J lost 1; bases outside the gene matches: 3. The CDR3 totals 15 residues. CDR3 loop: CATSNGDRGSYEQYF. CDR3 nucleotides: TGTGCCACCAGCAACGGGGACAGGGGGTCCTACGAGCAGTACTTC. Complete variable domain (other parts from reference TRBV15 and TRBJ2-7): DAMVIQNPRYQVTQFGKPVTLSCSQTLNHNVMYWYQQKSSQAPKLLFHYYDKDFNNEADTPDNFQSRRPNTSFCFLDIRSPGLGDTAMYLCATSNGDRGSYEQYFGPGTRLTVT.

The V and J genes are TRBV5-1 and TRBJ1-6, with a weak D call TRBD1 (5 bases). Germline V gene data show CDR1 as SGHRS and CDR2 as YFSETQ. This CDR3 comprises 13 residues. V was clipped by 3 bases and J by 9 bases, with 10 bases between them. In DNA form, the CDR3 reads TGCGCCAGCAGCTCCGACGGGGGTTCACCCCTCCACTTT. It is translated as CASSSDGGSPLHF.

The chain carries TRBV6-6 and TRBJ2-7; 8 positions match TRBD2. The junction had 6 bases not matched to a gene; V was cut back by 6 bases and J by 2 bases. CDR3 size: 14 residues. Germline V CDR1 and CDR2: MNHNY, SVGAGI (reference sequence). The CDR3 reads CASRPGGSTYEQYF. In DNA, the CDR3 is TGTGCCAGCAGGCCGGGGGGGAGCACCTACGAGCAGTACTTC.

The rearrangement uses TRBV30 and TRBJ1-5, with TRBD1 matching over 8 bases. Trimming removed 6 bases from V and 3 bases from J; junction bases left unmatched: 4. Per germline, CDR1 GTSNPN and CDR2 SVGIG (reference sequence). This CDR3 is 13 amino acids long. The CDR3 here is CACGQGVNQPQHF. The DNA for the CDR3 is TGTGCCTGTGGACAGGGCGTCAATCAGCCCCAGCATTTT.

This clone was counted between two and nine times. The chain employs TRBV23-1 and TRBJ2-7; 9 nucleotides line up with TRBD1. TRBV23-1 is filed as an ORF, its function uncertain. The CDR3 loop spans 16 amino acids. Trimming cost V 3 bases and J 4 bases; bases outside gene matches: 10. The CDR3 nucleotides are TGCGCCAGCAGTCAGGGAGGGAGGACAGGGGAATACGAGCAGTACTTC. This gives the protein CASSQGGRTGEYEQYF.

This clone was seen ten or more times. The chain has TRBV15 and TRBJ2-2; unclear D gene. Germline values: CDR1 LNHNV, CDR2 YYDKDF (reference sequence). V lost 0 bases and J 4 bases, leaving 6 bases between the germline ends. This CDR3 has 14 amino acids. DNA for the CDR3: TGTGCCACCAGCAGAGATGCAATCACCGGGGAGCTGTTTTTT. This translates into CATSRDAITGELFF.

The rearrangement joins TRBV27 to TRBJ2-1, with no clear D. The CDR3 length is 12 residues. Between the trimmed V and J ends, which lost 5 bases and 9 bases, there was a span of 11 bases. Germline lookup yields CDR1 MNHEY and CDR2 SMNVEV (reference sequence). The chain's CDR3 is CASSIGVGEQFF. CDR3 nucleotides: TGTGCCAGCAGTATTGGAGTGGGTGAGCAGTTCTTC.

The chain couples TRBV11-3 to TRBJ1-2; TRBD1 is a possible D gene (5 bases). In germline, CDR1 is SGHNT, CDR2 YENEEA. Deletions cut 5 bases from V and 3 bases from J, with 19 bases between. The CDR3 loop spans 16 amino acids. The CDR3 spells CASSPRGGGTYYGYTF. CDR3 sequence (DNA): TGTGCCAGCAGCCCACGTGGTGGAGGGACCTACTATGGCTACACCTTC.

This clone was counted between two and nine times. The chain links TRBV5-4 to TRBJ1-2, with D hard to call. The V and J ends lost 0 bases and 0 bases respectively, with 9 bases between them. CDR1 and CDR2 from the germline V gene are SGHNT and YYREEE (reference sequence). CDR3 length: 15 residues. In nucleotides, the CDR3 is TGTGCCAGCAGCTTGGGGCAGCTGACTAACTATGGCTACACCTTC. Translation: CASSLGQLTNYGYTF.

For the CDR3, the DNA is TGTGCCAGCAGCCCGGACCCAGGAGGTAACACTGAAGCTTTCTTT. Encoded protein: CASSPDPGGNTEAFF. The J gene is TRBJ1-1, the V gene TRBV5-6; no firm D call. The V and J ends lost 4 bases and 2 bases respectively, with 15 bases between them. The CDR3 runs to 15 residues. From germline, CDR1 is SGHDT and CDR2 YYEEEE. The full variable domain, completed using reference TRBV5-6 and TRBJ1-1, is DAGVTQSPTHLIKTRGQQVTLRCSPKSGHDTVSWYQQALGQGPQFIFQYYEEEERQRGNFPDRFSGHQFPNYSSELNVNALLLGDSALYLCASSPDPGGNTEAFFGQGTRLTVV.